This is a list of T cell receptor beta chains from one sample in a study of blood T cell repertoires in COVID-19. Method: immunoSEQ multiplex PCR; TCRdb's copy keeps in-frame clones and lacks some. The sample has 90,000 to 120,000 clones, roughly four fifths seen once; the top ten hold about 5%. The sequencing input was peripheral blood. These receptors originate from a man aged 55 to 70 with acute or convalescent COVID-19. Both conserved end residues are part of each CDR3. A D gene is named only where the DNA matches it firmly. Not every row has a clone size; where given, it reads once, few, many or a size class.

clone_size: few
v_call: TRBV19
j_call: TRBJ2-2
d_call: TRBD2
cdr3_nt: TGTGCCAGTAGTATACGGACTAGCGGGAACACCGGGGAGCTGTTTTTT
cdr3_aa: CASSIRTSGNTGELFF

clone_size: -
v_call: TRBV3-1/TRBV3-2
j_call: TRBJ1-2
d_call: -
cdr3_nt: TGTGCCAGCAGCCAAAAGGGCGGGCTTGGCTACACCTTC
cdr3_aa: CASSQKGGLGYTF

clone_size: -
v_call: TRBV18
j_call: TRBJ2-2
d_call: -
cdr3_nt: TGTGCCAGCTCACGACTGAACACCGGGGAGCTGTTTTTT
cdr3_aa: CASSRLNTGELFF

clone_size: once
v_call: TRBV23-1
j_call: TRBJ1-1
d_call: TRBD1
cdr3_nt: TGCGCCAGCAGTCACGGGATTCCGACAGGGGGCCACACTGAAGCTTTCTTT
cdr3_aa: CASSHGIPTGGHTEAFF

clone_size: -
v_call: TRBV9
j_call: TRBJ2-1
d_call: TRBD2
cdr3_nt: TGTGCCAGCAGCCCGACCGGGGGGGCGGGGGTTTACAATGAGCAGTTCTTC
cdr3_aa: CASSPTGGAGVYNEQFF

clone_size: -
v_call: TRBV7-3
j_call: TRBJ2-5
d_call: TRBD2
cdr3_nt: TGTGCCAGCGGCATTGTAGCGGGGGGGCAGGAGACCCAGTACTTC
cdr3_aa: CASGIVAGGQETQYF

clone_size: many
v_call: TRBV19
j_call: TRBJ2-7
d_call: TRBD2
cdr3_nt: TGTGCCAGTACTCCGACTAGCGGCAGCTCCTACGAGCAGTACTTC
cdr3_aa: CASTPTSGSSYEQYF

clone_size: -
v_call: TRBV7-8
j_call: TRBJ2-7
d_call: TRBD2
cdr3_nt: TGTGCCAGCAGCTTGGGACTAGCGGAATCCGAGCAGTACTTC
cdr3_aa: CASSLGLAESEQYF

clone_size: -
v_call: TRBV10-3
j_call: TRBJ1-3
d_call: -
cdr3_nt: TGTGCCATCAGTGGGGAGAGAAACACCATATATTTT
cdr3_aa: CAISGERNTIYF

clone_size: -
v_call: TRBV2
j_call: TRBJ2-5
d_call: TRBD2
cdr3_nt: TGTGCCAGCAGTGAGGCTAGCGGGGGGACCCAGTACTTC
cdr3_aa: CASSEASGGTQYF

clone_size: -
v_call: TRBV5-8
j_call: TRBJ1-5
d_call: TRBD1
cdr3_nt: TGTGCCAGCAGCGGGGACAGGTACCTCGGCGGCAATCAGCCCCAGCATTTT
cdr3_aa: CASSGDRYLGGNQPQHF

clone_size: few
v_call: TRBV5-4
j_call: TRBJ1-6
d_call: TRBD1
cdr3_nt: TGTGCCAGCAGCTCAAGACAGGGAGGTAATTCACCCCTCCACTTT
cdr3_aa: CASSSRQGGNSPLHF

clone_size: few
v_call: TRBV18
j_call: TRBJ2-3
d_call: -
cdr3_nt: TGTGCCAGCTCACCACAGGGGGCGGGAACAGATACGCAGTATTTT
cdr3_aa: CASSPQGAGTDTQYF

clone_size: -
v_call: TRBV7-2
j_call: TRBJ1-6
d_call: TRBD1
cdr3_nt: TGTGCCAGCAGCCGCACGACAGGGGGGAATTCACCCCTCCACTTT
cdr3_aa: CASSRTTGGNSPLHF

clone_size: -
v_call: TRBV19
j_call: TRBJ1-5
d_call: -
cdr3_nt: TGTGCCAGTAGTAGCCGGGACTTCAATCAGCCCCAGCATTTT
cdr3_aa: CASSSRDFNQPQHF

clone_size: -
v_call: TRBV24-1
j_call: TRBJ2-5
d_call: -
cdr3_nt: TGTGCCACCAGTGATTTGCAACAGGGCAGAGAGACCCAGTACTTC
cdr3_aa: CATSDLQQGRETQYF

clone_size: -
v_call: TRBV5-1
j_call: TRBJ1-2
d_call: TRBD1
cdr3_nt: TGCGCCAGCAGCTTGGAGGGACAGATCTATGGCTACACCTTC
cdr3_aa: CASSLEGQIYGYTF

clone_size: -
v_call: TRBV19
j_call: TRBJ1-2
d_call: -
cdr3_nt: TGTGCCAGTTTGCCCCTCCAGGGTTATGGCTACACCTTC
cdr3_aa: CASLPLQGYGYTF

clone_size: -
v_call: TRBV25-1
j_call: TRBJ1-1
d_call: -
cdr3_nt: TGTGCCAGCAGTGTTACAACGTACACTGAAGCTTTCTTT
cdr3_aa: CASSVTTYTEAFF

clone_size: -
v_call: TRBV20-1
j_call: TRBJ2-7
d_call: TRBD2
cdr3_nt: TGCAGTGCCAGTTCCGGGACTAGCATCTACGAGCAGTACTTC
cdr3_aa: CSASSGTSIYEQYF

clone_size: -
v_call: TRBV18
j_call: TRBJ2-1
d_call: -
cdr3_nt: TGTGCCAGCTCACCCCGCGGAGGCCTTCGGAATGAGCAGTTCTTC
cdr3_aa: CASSPRGGLRNEQFF

clone_size: -
v_call: TRBV30
j_call: TRBJ1-5
d_call: TRBD1
cdr3_nt: TGTGCCTGGAGCCAAGGACAGGGGTTTAGCAATCAGCCCCAGCATTTT
cdr3_aa: CAWSQGQGFSNQPQHF

clone_size: few
v_call: TRBV5-8
j_call: TRBJ1-2
d_call: -
cdr3_nt: TGTGCCAGCAGCTGGACTGTTAACTATGGCTACACCTTC
cdr3_aa: CASSWTVNYGYTF

clone_size: few
v_call: TRBV6-5
j_call: TRBJ2-6
d_call: TRBD1
cdr3_nt: TGTGCCAGCAGGACAGGGGGCGCTGGGGCCAACGTCCTGACTTTC
cdr3_aa: CASRTGGAGANVLTF

clone_size: -
v_call: TRBV6-2/TRBV6-3
j_call: TRBJ2-1
d_call: TRBD2
cdr3_nt: TGTGCCAGCAGTGCCCCCGGTGGGATTAGCGGGAGGGACAATGAGCAGTTCTTC
cdr3_aa: CASSAPGGISGRDNEQFF

clone_size: medium-sized
v_call: TRBV7-8
j_call: TRBJ2-2
d_call: -
cdr3_nt: TGTGCCAGCAGCTTTTACAGGGTCGGGGAGCTGTTTTTT
cdr3_aa: CASSFYRVGELFF

clone_size: -
v_call: TRBV19
j_call: TRBJ1-1
d_call: -
cdr3_nt: TGTGCCAGTAGTTTTTGGCAGGAGAACACTGAAGCTTTCTTT
cdr3_aa: CASSFWQENTEAFF

clone_size: few
v_call: TRBV7-3
j_call: TRBJ2-3
d_call: TRBD2
cdr3_nt: TGTGCCAGCAGCCCCGGGACTACTCGGGATACGCAGTATTTT
cdr3_aa: CASSPGTTRDTQYF

clone_size: -
v_call: TRBV6-6
j_call: TRBJ2-2
d_call: -
cdr3_nt: TGTGCCAGCAGTTACGTAGGGGGTGGGGAGCTGTTTTTT
cdr3_aa: CASSYVGGGELFF

clone_size: -
v_call: TRBV7-3
j_call: TRBJ2-1
d_call: -
cdr3_nt: TGTGCCAGCAGCTTAACACCTACAGGGTCCAATGAGCAGTTCTTC
cdr3_aa: CASSLTPTGSNEQFF

clone_size: -
v_call: TRBV6-5
j_call: TRBJ1-5
d_call: TRBD1
cdr3_nt: TGTGCCAGCAGGGCGACAGGGCTGGGGGGTCAGCCCCAGCATTTT
cdr3_aa: CASRATGLGGQPQHF

clone_size: -
v_call: TRBV9
j_call: TRBJ2-3
d_call: TRBD1
cdr3_nt: TGTGCCAGCAGCGCCGGGACAGGGGACGCAGATACGCAGTATTTT
cdr3_aa: CASSAGTGDADTQYF

clone_size: -
v_call: TRBV7-9
j_call: TRBJ1-2
d_call: -
cdr3_nt: TGTGCCAGCAGCTTATCCGGCTATGGCTACACCTTC
cdr3_aa: CASSLSGYGYTF

clone_size: -
v_call: TRBV19
j_call: TRBJ2-3
d_call: TRBD1
cdr3_nt: TGTGCCAGTATCGGACAGGGCCCAACCACAGATACGCAGTATTTT
cdr3_aa: CASIGQGPTTDTQYF

clone_size: -
v_call: TRBV4-2
j_call: TRBJ1-2
d_call: -
cdr3_nt: TGTGCCAGCAGCCAAAGTACGGGGGTATACTATGGCTACACCTTC
cdr3_aa: CASSQSTGVYYGYTF

clone_size: -
v_call: TRBV14
j_call: TRBJ2-7
d_call: -
cdr3_nt: TGTGCCAGCAGCCAAGTTCAGGTGCAGTACTTC
cdr3_aa: CASSQVQVQYF

clone_size: -
v_call: TRBV6-4
j_call: TRBJ1-2
d_call: TRBD1
cdr3_nt: TGTGCCAGCAGCCAGACAGGGGACTATGGCTACACCTTC
cdr3_aa: CASSQTGDYGYTF

clone_size: -
v_call: TRBV5-1
j_call: TRBJ1-3
d_call: -
cdr3_nt: TGCGCCAGCCAAGATGAGGTTGGAAACACCATATATTTT
cdr3_aa: CASQDEVGNTIYF

clone_size: once
v_call: TRBV6-6
j_call: TRBJ1-1
d_call: -
cdr3_nt: TGTGCCAGCAGAAAAGGGGATACAGGCTACACTGAAGCTTTCTTT
cdr3_aa: CASRKGDTGYTEAFF

clone_size: -
v_call: TRBV11-2
j_call: TRBJ1-5
d_call: -
cdr3_nt: TGTGCCAGCAGCTCGCAGGCTAATCGCAATCAGCCCCAGCATTTT
cdr3_aa: CASSSQANRNQPQHF

clone_size: -
v_call: TRBV5-8
j_call: TRBJ1-5
d_call: -
cdr3_nt: TGTGCCAGCAGCCGCAACAGGGATCAGCCCCAGCATTTT
cdr3_aa: CASSRNRDQPQHF

clone_size: once
v_call: TRBV3-1/TRBV3-2
j_call: TRBJ2-7
d_call: -
cdr3_nt: TGTGCCAGCAGCCAAGGGTCTGGGGGCGGGAGTACCTCCTACGAGCAGTACTTC
cdr3_aa: CASSQGSGGGSTSYEQYF

clone_size: few
v_call: TRBV28
j_call: TRBJ2-3
d_call: -
cdr3_nt: TGTGCCAGCAGTTCCCAGGTGGCTACGCAGTATTTT
cdr3_aa: CASSSQVATQYF

clone_size: once
v_call: TRBV7-3
j_call: TRBJ2-1
d_call: -
cdr3_nt: TGTGCCAGCAGCTTAACGTCGGGGAACAATGAGCAGTTCTTC
cdr3_aa: CASSLTSGNNEQFF

clone_size: -
v_call: TRBV4-2
j_call: TRBJ2-2
d_call: TRBD1
cdr3_nt: TGTGCCAGCAGCCAAGCAGGGACAGCGAACACCGGGGAGCTGTTTTTT
cdr3_aa: CASSQAGTANTGELFF

clone_size: -
v_call: TRBV11-1
j_call: TRBJ2-3
d_call: -
cdr3_nt: TGTGCCAGCAGCTTCCACAGTGGCGTCACAGATACGCAGTATTTT
cdr3_aa: CASSFHSGVTDTQYF

clone_size: -
v_call: TRBV5-1
j_call: TRBJ2-7
d_call: -
cdr3_nt: TGCGCCAGCAGCTCCTCCCCCAGGGGATCCGAGCAGTACTTC
cdr3_aa: CASSSSPRGSEQYF

clone_size: -
v_call: TRBV25-1
j_call: TRBJ1-1
d_call: -
cdr3_nt: TGTGCCAGCAGTGATACAGGAAGGAACACTGAAGCTTTCTTT
cdr3_aa: CASSDTGRNTEAFF

clone_size: -
v_call: TRBV28
j_call: TRBJ2-7
d_call: TRBD1
cdr3_nt: TGTGCCAGCAGTAAATTTCAGAGGACAGGCTACGAGCAGTACTTC
cdr3_aa: CASSKFQRTGYEQYF

clone_size: -
v_call: TRBV7-9
j_call: TRBJ1-5
d_call: -
cdr3_nt: TGTGCCAGCAGCTCACAGGGAGATCAGCCCCAGCATTTT
cdr3_aa: CASSSQGDQPQHF